This T cell receptor beta chain was identified during a study of blood T cell dynamics during melanoma immunotherapy. Of note for this clone: Its antigen is not identified.

Produced via immunoSEQ multiplex PCR; TCRdb's table is partial and in-frame only. The data hold approximately 28,000 clones, with approximately 80% observed a single time. The junction had 5 bases not matched to a gene; V was cut back by 5 bases and J by 7 bases. Germline V gives CDR1 GTSNPN, CDR2 SVGIG (reference sequence). CDR3 size: 13 residues. As for time point: week 3, after first cycle of checkpoint inhibitor. Sampling occurred pretreatment (T0) and at week 3 (W3), after cycle one of checkpoint blockade. Patients had no prior systemic cancer treatment, immunosuppressants or other active cancers. General study findings and limits: Clones driving repertoire changes may be melanoma-specific or general immune activation. Disease-control patients' PBMC repertoires became either more clonal or more diverse at W3.

This receptor was identified in a human donor with melanoma. This specimen was blood, taken from a patient treated with checkpoint blockade. The chain couples TRBV30 to TRBJ1-6, with 7 bases identical to TRBD1. In DNA form, the CDR3 reads TGTGCCTGGGAGGGGGCTAGGAATTCACCCCTCCACTTT. Translating gives CAWEGARNSPLHF.